This is a list of T cell receptor beta chains from one sample in a study of T cells in Graves' hyperthyroidism and ophthalmopathy. TCRdb reprocessed the multiplex PCR reads via MiXCR and lists one record per CDR3 protein. The table includes about 620,000 distinct CDR3 sequences, around 16% detected once. Sequencing was carried out using blood. The source of these receptors is a young woman with Graves' hyperthyroidism. Each CDR3 is given with its conserved first and last residue. A D gene is named only where the DNA matches it firmly. The listing skips clone size in some rows; elsewhere it reads once, few, many or a size class.

few,TRBD1,TRBJ1-2,TRBV27,CASSPLTGAYGYTF,TGTGCCAGCAGTCCTTTGACAGGGGCCTATGGCTACACCTTC
.,.,TRBJ2-5,TRBV28,CASSLMSGEGRETQYF,TGTGCCAGCAGTTTAATGTCGGGTGAGGGACGGGAGACCCAGTACTTC
few,.,TRBJ2-4,TRBV11-3,CASSPADYIQYF,TGTGCCAGCAGCCCCGCCGACTACATTCAGTACTTC
many,.,TRBJ2-2,TRBV6-2/TRBV6-3,CASKATNTGELFF,TGTGCCAGCAAGGCGACCAACACCGGGGAGCTGTTTTTT
many,.,TRBJ2-1,TRBV6-5,CASSYTLTRADEQFF,TGTGCCAGCAGTTACACCCTGACTCGTGCGGATGAGCAGTTCTTC
few,TRBD1,TRBJ1-2,TRBV20-1,CSAPLDRDYGYTF,TGCAGTGCCCCGTTGGACAGGGATTATGGCTACACCTTC
.,.,TRBJ2-2,TRBV13,CASSLWSRELFF,TGTGCCAGCAGCCTATGGTCCAGGGAGCTGTTTTTT
.,.,TRBJ2-2,TRBV29-1,CSAVRATGELFF,TGCAGCGCCGTTAGAGCGACCGGGGAGCTGTTTTTT
few,.,TRBJ2-2,TRBV7-9,CASSLEGQTNTGELFF,TGTGCCAGCAGCTTAGAAGGACAGACGAACACCGGGGAGCTGTTTTTT
few,.,TRBJ1-3,TRBV12-3/TRBV12-4,CASINRETGAGNTIYF,TGTGCCAGCATCAACAGGGAAACGGGCGCTGGAAACACCATATATTTT
few,TRBD1,TRBJ1-2,TRBV20-1,CSASGNRGLYGYTF,TGCAGTGCTTCCGGGAACAGGGGACTCTATGGCTACACCTTC
many,.,TRBJ2-3,TRBV6-1,CASSVPSSTDTQYF,TGTGCCAGCAGTGTTCCGTCTAGCACAGATACGCAGTATTTT
.,.,TRBJ2-2,TRBV4-2,CASSLGMETGELFF,TGTGCCAGCAGCCTCGGGATGGAGACCGGGGAGCTGTTTTTT
.,.,TRBJ2-1,TRBV7-2,CASSPTYNSYNEQFF,TGTGCCAGCAGCCCAACATACAACTCCTACAATGAGCAGTTCTTC
.,TRBD1,TRBJ1-2,TRBV29-1,CSGGTTGQGVYGYTF,TGCAGCGGAGGTACTACGGGACAGGGGGTCTATGGCTACACCTTC
.,.,TRBJ2-1,TRBV15,CATSRVSGSFGNEQFF,TGTGCCACCAGCAGAGTGTCAGGGTCGTTCGGCAATGAGCAGTTCTTC
few,TRBD2,TRBJ2-3,TRBV10-3,CAITRQRGSTDTQYF,TGTGCCATCACTCGGCAGCGGGGTAGCACAGATACGCAGTATTTT
many,.,TRBJ2-7,TRBV27,CASSLSIGTSPYEQYF,TGTGCCAGCAGTTTATCGATCGGGACCTCGCCCTACGAGCAGTACTTC
few,.,TRBJ2-3,TRBV9,CAGSVVSSTDTQYF,TGTGCCGGCAGCGTAGTGTCCTCGACAGATACGCAGTATTTT
.,TRBD1,TRBJ1-3,TRBV20-1,CSARPIQGASGNTIYF,TGCAGTGCTCGCCCGATTCAGGGGGCTTCTGGAAACACCATATATTTT